A selection of T cell receptor beta chains follows, all from one sample in a study of blood T cell repertoires in COVID-19. The protocol was immunoSEQ multiplex PCR, while the TCRdb copy is restricted to in-frame clones and leaves out a portion. The table lists roughly 200,000 clones, roughly 84% of them singletons. The specimen sequenced was peripheral blood. The receptors here all came from a human donor in a cohort sampled during active COVID-19. Both conserved end residues are part of each CDR3. A D gene is named only where the DNA matches it firmly. For some rows the clone size is stated as once, few or many, or as a class when expanded; others skip it.

>TRBJ1-2|NA|NA|14|TRBV3-1/TRBV3-2
TGTGCCAGCAGACACAGTGAGACTAACTATGGCTACACCTTC
CASRHSETNYGYTF
>TRBJ1-1|once|NA|13|TRBV7-8
TGTGCCAGCAGCAAGGCCGGGACACCTGAAGCTTTCTTT
CASSKAGTPEAFF
>TRBJ2-1|NA|TRBD2|14|TRBV7-3
TGTGCCAGCAGCGAGACTAGCGGGAGGAATGAGCAGTTCTTC
CASSETSGRNEQFF
>TRBJ1-5|NA|TRBD1|15|TRBV19
TGTGCCAGTAGTATAGGAGACAGGGGCAATCAGCCCCAGCATTTT
CASSIGDRGNQPQHF
>TRBJ2-3|NA|TRBD2|14|TRBV19
TGTGCGCTCGGGAGCGGGGGAGGGACAGATACGCAGTATTTT
CALGSGGGTDTQYF
>TRBJ1-6|few|NA|18|TRBV13
TGTGCCAGCAGCTTAGGCCTATGGAGCGGGGATGATAATTCACCCCTCCACTTT
CASSLGLWSGDDNSPLHF
>TRBJ2-7|NA|TRBD2|16|TRBV4-3
TGCGCCAGCAGCCAAGACCAGCGGGGGAGTATCGACGAGCAGTACTTC
CASSQDQRGSIDEQYF
>TRBJ1-1|NA|NA|14|TRBV10-3
TGTGCCATCAGTGAGGACAGCTTGAACACTGAAGCTTTCTTT
CAISEDSLNTEAFF
>TRBJ1-1|NA|TRBD1|15|TRBV7-2
TGTGCCAGCAGCTTAGACAGGGGGCTACGGGCTGAAGCTTTCTTT
CASSLDRGLRAEAFF
>TRBJ2-7|NA|NA|13|TRBV6-5
TGTGCCAGCAGTTGGGGCCGAGCGAAAGAGCAGTACTTC
CASSWGRAKEQYF
>TRBJ2-5|NA|TRBD1|16|TRBV11-3
TGTGCCAGCAGCTTAGGCCCGAGACAGGGCCAAGAGACCCAGTACTTC
CASSLGPRQGQETQYF
>TRBJ2-7|NA|TRBD2|17|TRBV11-2
TGTGCCAGCAGCTCAGGGGGTCTTAGCGGGAGGAGGTACGAGCAGTACTTC
CASSSGGLSGRRYEQYF
>TRBJ1-2|NA|NA|12|TRBV12-3/TRBV12-4
TGTGCCAGCAGTCCATTAAAGCTGGGCTACACCTTC
CASSPLKLGYTF
>TRBJ2-7|few|NA|13|TRBV10-3
TGTGCCATCCAAGTAGCCGGTCCCTACGAGCAGTACTTC
CAIQVAGPYEQYF
>TRBJ2-7|NA|NA|15|TRBV21-1
TGTGCCAGCACCTACCCGGGGACAGGGATATACGAGCAGTACTTC
CASTYPGTGIYEQYF
>TRBJ2-7|once|TRBD1|14|TRBV3-1/TRBV3-2
TGTGCCAGCAGCCGATCCGGGACAGCCTACGAGCAGTACTTC
CASSRSGTAYEQYF
>TRBJ1-1|NA|NA|14|TRBV27
TGTGCCAGCAGTTTATCGGAGGTGTCCACTGAAGCTTTCTTT
CASSLSEVSTEAFF
>TRBJ1-1|NA|TRBD1|15|TRBV6-6
TGTGCCAGCAGTTTGGGTGGGACAGGGAACACTGAAGCTTTCTTT
CASSLGGTGNTEAFF
>TRBJ1-2|few|NA|13|TRBV12-3/TRBV12-4
TGTGCCAGCAGACCTTATGGAGCGCGCGGCTACACCTTC
CASRPYGARGYTF
>TRBJ1-3|NA|TRBD1|17|TRBV7-8
TGTGCCAGCAGCTTATTTAGAGACAGGGAAGGTGGAAACACCATATATTTT
CASSLFRDREGGNTIYF
>TRBJ2-7|NA|TRBD2|15|TRBV11-3
TGTGCCAGCAGCTTAAACCCCGGGGGGAACTACGAGCAGTACTTC
CASSLNPGGNYEQYF
>TRBJ2-7|NA|TRBD2|14|TRBV27
TGTGCCAGCAGTTCGGGACTAGCCACCTACGAGCAGTACTTC
CASSSGLATYEQYF
>TRBJ2-7|NA|TRBD2|14|TRBV5-1
TGCGCCAGCACGCCGTCCAGCGGGAGAGACGAGCAGTACTTC
CASTPSSGRDEQYF
>TRBJ1-2|NA|TRBD1|15|TRBV28
TGTGCCAGCAGTTTATTGGGACAGGGGGTCTATGGCTACACCTTC
CASSLLGQGVYGYTF
>TRBJ1-2|few|TRBD1|15|TRBV7-2
TGTGCCAGCAGCACCTCGACAGGGGGTTTGTCGGGCTACACCTTC
CASSTSTGGLSGYTF
>TRBJ2-1|NA|TRBD2|14|TRBV19
TGTGCCAGTAAATTGTCTAGCGGGACCAATGAGCAGTTCTTC
CASKLSSGTNEQFF
>TRBJ2-2|NA|NA|13|TRBV12-3/TRBV12-4
TGTGCCAGCCGAAGATCCGGGGACGGGGAGCTGTTTTTT
CASRRSGDGELFF
>TRBJ1-1|NA|NA|14|TRBV11-2
TGTGCCAGCAGCACCTGGCCGATGAACACTGAAGCTTTCTTT
CASSTWPMNTEAFF
>TRBJ1-3|NA|NA|16|TRBV2
TGTGCCAGCAGTGACCCGGGGTCGGTCTCTGGAAACACCATATATTTT
CASSDPGSVSGNTIYF
>TRBJ1-1|NA|TRBD1|14|TRBV6-5
TGTGCCAGCTTAACAGGGGCAGGTAACACTGAAGCTTTCTTT
CASLTGAGNTEAFF
>TRBJ1-2|NA|NA|17|TRBV27
TGTGCCAGCAGTTTATTTCCTATACAGGGTGTTAACTATGGCTACACCTTC
CASSLFPIQGVNYGYTF
>TRBJ2-1|once|NA|12|TRBV12-3/TRBV12-4
TGTGCCAGCAGTCCTACTAGTAATGAGCAGTTCTTC
CASSPTSNEQFF
>TRBJ2-7|NA|TRBD1|13|TRBV4-2
TGTGCCAGCAGCCACCTGACAGGGGACGAGCAGTACTTC
CASSHLTGDEQYF
>TRBJ1-5|NA|TRBD1|16|TRBV5-4
TGTGCCAGCAGCTTGGGTGCCCCGACAGGGGAAAAGCCCCAGCATTTT
CASSLGAPTGEKPQHF
>TRBJ1-4|NA|TRBD1|15|TRBV5-4
TGTGCCAGCAGCCCGGACAGGGGGCTAAGGGAAAAACTGTTTTTT
CASSPDRGLREKLFF
>TRBJ2-5|NA|TRBD1|15|TRBV15
TGTGCCACCAGCAGAAACAGGGGGAAACAAGAGACCCAGTACTTC
CATSRNRGKQETQYF
>TRBJ2-7|NA|TRBD1|14|TRBV27
TGTGCCAGCAGTTTCGAGGGGGCTGGCGACGAGCAGTACTTC
CASSFEGAGDEQYF
>TRBJ1-6|few|NA|16|TRBV6-6
TGTGCCAGCAGTTTGATAACAGGAGCTGCTAATTCACCCCTCCACTTT
CASSLITGAANSPLHF
>TRBJ2-2|few|TRBD1|17|TRBV7-7
TGTGCTAGCAGCTTAGGGTGGTGGCAAGGGGGCATCGGGGAGCTGTTTTTT
CASSLGWWQGGIGELFF
>TRBJ1-5|NA|NA|15|TRBV6-5
TGTGCCAGCAGGTTGACAGGTCAGGACAATCAGCCCCAGCATTTT
CASRLTGQDNQPQHF
>TRBJ2-1|NA|NA|12|TRBV28
TGTGCCAGCAGTTTTGGCAGAAATGAGCAGTTCTTC
CASSFGRNEQFF
>TRBJ2-7|NA|TRBD1|14|TRBV28
TGTGCCAGCAGTTTCGGGACAGGGAAGGTCGAGCAGTACTTC
CASSFGTGKVEQYF
>TRBJ1-2|NA|TRBD1|14|TRBV5-1
TGCGCCAGCAGGGACGCAGGGGGACCCTATGGCTACACCTTC
CASRDAGGPYGYTF
>TRBJ2-1|NA|NA|14|TRBV4-2
TGTGCCAGCAGCCAAGAAATTAGCTACAATGAGCAGTTCTTC
CASSQEISYNEQFF
>TRBJ1-4|NA|TRBD1|15|TRBV14
TGTGCCAGCAGCCAACGACAGGGGGGAGGTGAAAAACTGTTTTTT
CASSQRQGGGEKLFF